The 20 T cell receptor beta chains in this list originate from one sample, sequenced in a study of blood T cell repertoires in COVID-19. Here immunoSEQ multiplex PCR was the method, and the copy in TCRdb shows in-frame clones only, minus some. The sample includes roughly 32,000 clones, around 86% of them seen just once. Specimen: peripheral blood. Receptors were obtained from a man between 60 and 75 years old with active COVID-19.

This clone was seen a single time. The rearrangement uses TRBV7-2 and TRBJ2-1, with 9 bases that match TRBD1. Germline V gives CDR1 SGHTA, CDR2 FQGNSA. After removal of 1 base from V and 9 bases from J, the junction contained 10 bases not matched to a gene. This CDR3 contains 16 residues. The CDR3 spells CASSLVAGTGTGEQFF. As DNA, the CDR3 is TGTGCCAGCAGCTTAGTTGCAGGGACAGGGACGGGTGAGCAGTTCTTC. The variable domain in full, with the rest retrieved from reference TRBV7-2 and TRBJ2-1, is GAGVSQSPSNKVTEKGKDVELRCDPISGHTALYWYRQSLGQGLEFLIYFQGNSAPDKSGLPSDRFSAERTGGSVSTLTIQRTQQEDSAVYLCASSLVAGTGTGEQFFGPGTRLTVL.

Only one count was recorded for this clone. The V call is TRBV6-1, the J call TRBJ1-5; tentatively, D is TRBD1 (6 bases). The CDR3 length is 15 residues. The V end was cut by 3 bases, the J end by 3 bases, with 12 bases between. The germline V gene encodes CDR1 MNHNS and CDR2 SASEGT. The CDR3 DNA follows: TGTGCCAGCAGTGAGCAGGGGTGGGTCAATCAGCCCCAGCATTTT. This translates into CASSEQGWVNQPQHF.

The chain employs TRBV6-1 and TRBJ2-7; 7 bases map to TRBD2. CDR1 and CDR2 from the germline V gene are MNHNS and SASEGT. This CDR3 has 14 amino acids. Trimming removed 2 bases from V and 5 bases from J; junction bases left unmatched: 6. CDR3 region: CASSELPGTNEQYF. Written as DNA, the CDR3 is TGTGCCAGCAGTGAATTGCCAGGGACTAACGAGCAGTACTTC.

V usage is TRBV19 and J usage is TRBJ1-5, with TRBD1 identical over 12 bases. V trimming: 8 bases; J trimming: 4 bases; junction bases outside the gene matches: 9. Germline CDR1 and CDR2: LNHDA and SQIVND (reference sequence). This CDR3 is 16 amino acids long. The CDR3 sequence is CASREPGQGANQPQHF. DNA for the CDR3: TGTGCCAGTCGCGAACCGGGACAGGGGGCAAATCAGCCCCAGCATTTT.

V and J are TRBV9 and TRBJ2-7, with 9 bases identical to TRBD1. Germline trimming cut 3 bases from V and 3 bases from J; bases unmatched to any gene: 4. The germline CDR1 and CDR2 sequences are SGDLS and YYNGEE. This CDR3 comprises 14 residues. CDR3 amino acids: CASSAGQGYYEQYF. The CDR3 DNA is TGTGCCAGCAGCGCGGGACAGGGTTACTACGAGCAGTACTTC.

CDR3 in DNA: TGTGCCAGCAGCGTAAACGGGTACCAAGAGACCCAGTACTTC. Protein sequence: CASSVNGYQETQYF. V usage is TRBV9 and J usage is TRBJ2-5, with D unresolved. CDR1 SGDLS and CDR2 YYNGEE come from the germline V gene. The CDR3 consists of 14 residues. The V and J ends lost 1 base and 0 bases respectively, with 7 bases between them.

The gene calls are TRBV6-5 and TRBJ2-1; 11 nucleotides align to TRBD2. Germline values: CDR1 MNHEY, CDR2 SVGAGI. Germline trimming cut 8 bases from V and 9 bases from J; bases unmatched to any gene: 6. CDR3 length equals 13 residues. The CDR3 here is CASHGTSGGEQFF. CDR3 nucleotides: TGTGCCAGCCACGGGACTAGCGGAGGTGAGCAGTTCTTC.

This sequence joins TRBV27 and TRBJ1-2, with D unclear. The CDR3 length is 13 residues. V was cut by 5 bases and J by 1 base, with 8 bases left in between. Germline V lookup: CDR1 MNHEY, CDR2 SMNVEV (reference sequence). CDR3 in amino acids: CASSPGINYGYTF. The DNA for the CDR3 is TGTGCCAGCAGTCCCGGGATTAACTATGGCTACACCTTC.

The gene calls are TRBV19 and TRBJ1-2, with D perhaps matching TRBD1 (5 bases). The V gene's germline CDR1 is LNHDA and CDR2 SQIVND (reference sequence). V was cut by 4 bases and J by 4 bases, with 13 bases left in between. The CDR3 is 14 residues long. The DNA for the CDR3 is TGTGCCAGTAGTAACCAGGGACTGAGCTATGGCTACACCTTC. It specifies CASSNQGLSYGYTF.

The chain couples TRBV3-1 (or the pseudogene TRBV3-2) to TRBJ1-5; D unresolved. Germline V gives CDR1 LGHDT, CDR2 YNNKEL (reference sequence). With 2 bases removed from V and 5 bases from J, the gap between germline ends came to 7 bases. The CDR3 has 13 amino acids. CDR3 coding DNA: TGTGCCAGCAGCCAAAGGGAGGATCAGCCCCAGCATTTT. Its translation: CASSQREDQPQHF.

The J gene is TRBJ1-2, the V gene TRBV6-5, with 7 bases matching TRBD1. This CDR3 region has 14 residues. With V trimmed by 6 bases and J by 4 bases, 8 bases remained unmatched. Germline CDR1 MNHEY, CDR2 SVGAGI. The CDR3 DNA reads as TGTGCCAGCAGCCGAGACAGGGCCCCCTATGGCTACACCTTC. Its protein is CASSRDRAPYGYTF.

The chain carries TRBV5-6 and TRBJ2-3; 12 bases map to TRBD2. After removal of 4 bases from V and 4 bases from J, the junction contained 10 bases not matched to a gene. CDR1 and CDR2 (germline): SGHDT, YYEEEE. The CDR3 loop spans 17 amino acids. For the CDR3, the DNA is TGTGCCAGCAGCCCCGGACTAGCGGGACACCGCCCAGATACGCAGTATTTT. As protein: CASSPGLAGHRPDTQYF.

The chain joins TRBV6-5 to TRBJ2-1, with unresolved D. CDR3 length: 13 residues. V shed 4 bases and J shed 6 bases, with 10 bases lying between them. Germline-derived CDR1 and CDR2 are MNHEY and SVGAGI. The CDR3 DNA reads as TGTGCCAGCAGTTCCTCTAGGAGCAATGAGCAGTTCTTC. The encoded protein is CASSSSRSNEQFF.

This clone has only one observation. The rearrangement links TRBV30 to TRBJ2-3, with D uncertain. CDR3 length equals 14 residues. V lost 3 bases and J 1 base, leaving 11 bases between the germline ends. CDR1 is GTSNPN, CDR2 SVGIG, per germline (reference sequence). The CDR3 region is CAWSHRRGTDTQYF. CDR3 nucleotides: TGTGCCTGGAGCCACCGACGGGGCACAGATACGCAGTATTTT.

The chain links TRBV4-1 to TRBJ2-1, with TRBD2 identical over 13 bases. The CDR3 sequence is 17 residues long. J gave up 5 bases and V 4 bases, and 8 bases lay outside the gene matches. Germline lookup yields CDR1 MGHRA and CDR2 YSYEKL. The CDR3 DNA reads as TGCGCCAGCAGCCCAAGGACTAGCGGGAGCCCCAACAATGAGCAGTTCTTC. It is translated as CASSPRTSGSPNNEQFF.

The chain couples TRBV2 to TRBJ2-4; TRBD1 agrees at 9 bases. This CDR3 spans 15 amino acids. Germline CDR1 is SNHLY and CDR2 is FYNNEI. Trimming removed 7 bases from V and 1 base from J; junction bases left unmatched: 5. In nucleotides, the CDR3 is TGTGCCAGCACTCTAGACAGGGGGGCCAAAAACATTCAGTACTTC. Protein sequence: CASTLDRGAKNIQYF.

The chain uses TRBV7-3 and TRBJ2-1, with 10 bases fitting TRBD2. Germline V CDR1 and CDR2: SGHTA, FQGTGA. This CDR3 comprises 12 residues. The V gene end was trimmed by 6 bases and the J gene end by 10 bases; junction bases not matched to a gene: 3. The CDR3 loop is CASRLLAGEQFF. In DNA, the CDR3 is TGTGCCAGCAGGTTACTAGCGGGGGAGCAGTTCTTC.

The V call is TRBV19, the J call TRBJ2-1; 10 bases are a match to TRBD2. CDR3 length: 16 residues. Germline values: CDR1 LNHDA, CDR2 SQIVND (reference sequence). With 4 bases clipped from V and 4 bases from J, the junction kept 7 bases outside the gene matches. The CDR3 DNA sequence: TGTGCCAGTAGTACCAATATAGCGGGAGGATACAATGAGCAGTTCTTC. Residues: CASSTNIAGGYNEQFF.

The rearrangement joins TRBV9 to TRBJ1-5, with 8 bases lining up with TRBD1. CDR3 length: 14 amino acids. V shed 4 bases, J shed 6 bases, and the junction held 6 bases outside the gene matches. The germline CDR1 and CDR2 sequences are SGDLS and YYNGEE. CDR3 coding DNA: TGTGCCAGCAGCAAAGGACAGGGAGCTCAGCCCCAGCATTTT. It codes for CASSKGQGAQPQHF.

The J gene is TRBJ2-1, the V gene TRBV3-1 (or the pseudogene TRBV3-2); D might be TRBD2 (5 bases). Germline V lookup: CDR1 LGHDT, CDR2 YNNKEL (reference sequence). The CDR3 sequence is 15 residues long. The V end was cut by 0 bases, the J end by 4 bases, with 10 bases between. In nucleotides, the CDR3 is TGTGCCAGCAGCCAAGATCGAGGGTTTTACAATGAGCAGTTCTTC. This gives the protein CASSQDRGFYNEQFF.